This T cell receptor (beta chain) derives from a study of blood T cell repertoires in COVID-19. Study in general: Spain, Italy and the United States supplied samples that represented acute and convalescent COVID-19.

TCRdb's table, derived via immunoSEQ multiplex PCR, lists solely in-frame clones and lacks some. The sample holds approximately 98,000 clones, around 81% seen once. V lost 6 bases and J lost 2; bases outside the gene matches: 2. This CDR3 is built from 14 residues. Germline V gene sequence: CDR1 WNHNN, CDR2 SYGVQD (reference sequence). The J gene is TRBJ2-1, the V gene TRBV10-1, with 9 bases matching TRBD2. Specimen: peripheral blood. This receptor was identified in a man in his 60s with acute or convalescent COVID-19. The DNA for the CDR3 is TGCGCCAGCAGCTTAGCGGGGGCCTACAATGAGCAGTTCTTC. Translation: CASSLAGAYNEQFF.